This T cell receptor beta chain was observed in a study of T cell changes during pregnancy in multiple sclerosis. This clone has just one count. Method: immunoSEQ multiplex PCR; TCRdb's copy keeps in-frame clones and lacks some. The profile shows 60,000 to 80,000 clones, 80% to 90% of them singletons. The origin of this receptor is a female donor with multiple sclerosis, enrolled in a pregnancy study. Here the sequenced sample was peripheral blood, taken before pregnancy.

DNA of the CDR3: TGTGCCAGCAGCAAAGTAGGATTTTCTCGGGACAGGGAGTATTTACCCCTCCACTTT. Translating gives CASSKVGFSRDREYLPLHF. The chain links TRBV21-1 to TRBJ1-6; TRBD1, the D gene given by the table, was not confirmed from the DNA. TRBV21-1 corresponds to a pseudogene. There are 19 residues in the CDR3.